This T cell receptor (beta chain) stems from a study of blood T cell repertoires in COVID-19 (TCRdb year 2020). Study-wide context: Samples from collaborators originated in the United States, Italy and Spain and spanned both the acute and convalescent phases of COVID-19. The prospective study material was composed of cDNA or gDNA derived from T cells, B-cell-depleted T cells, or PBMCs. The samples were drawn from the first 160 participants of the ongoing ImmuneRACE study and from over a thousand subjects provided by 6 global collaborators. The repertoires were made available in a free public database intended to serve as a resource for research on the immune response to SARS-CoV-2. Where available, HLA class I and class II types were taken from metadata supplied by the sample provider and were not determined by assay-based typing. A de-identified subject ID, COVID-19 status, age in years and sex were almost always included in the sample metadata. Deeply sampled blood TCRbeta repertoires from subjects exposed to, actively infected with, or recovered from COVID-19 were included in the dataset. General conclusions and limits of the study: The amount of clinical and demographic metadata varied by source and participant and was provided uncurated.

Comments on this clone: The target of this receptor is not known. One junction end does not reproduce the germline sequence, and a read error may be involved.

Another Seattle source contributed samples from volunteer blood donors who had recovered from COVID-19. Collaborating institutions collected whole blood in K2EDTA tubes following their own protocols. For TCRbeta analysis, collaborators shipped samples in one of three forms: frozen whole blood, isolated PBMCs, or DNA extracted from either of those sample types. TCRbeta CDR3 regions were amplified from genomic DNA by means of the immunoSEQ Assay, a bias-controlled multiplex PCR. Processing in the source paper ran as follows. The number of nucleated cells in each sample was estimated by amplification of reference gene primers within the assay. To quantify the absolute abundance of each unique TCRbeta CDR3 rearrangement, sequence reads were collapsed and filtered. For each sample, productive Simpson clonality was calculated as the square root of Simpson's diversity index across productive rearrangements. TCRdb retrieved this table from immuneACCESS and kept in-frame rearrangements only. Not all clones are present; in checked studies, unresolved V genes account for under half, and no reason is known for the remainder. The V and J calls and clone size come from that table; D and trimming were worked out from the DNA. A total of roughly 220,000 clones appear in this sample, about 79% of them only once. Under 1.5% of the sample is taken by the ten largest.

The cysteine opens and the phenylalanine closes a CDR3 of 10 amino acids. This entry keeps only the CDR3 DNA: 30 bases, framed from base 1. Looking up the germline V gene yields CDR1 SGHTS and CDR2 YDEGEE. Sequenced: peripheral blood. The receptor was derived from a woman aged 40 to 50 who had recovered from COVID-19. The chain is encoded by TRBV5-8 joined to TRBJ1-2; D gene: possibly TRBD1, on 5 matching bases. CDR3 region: CATSGAGYTF. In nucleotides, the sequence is TGTGCCACCAGCGGGGCGGGCTACACCTTC.